The rows below give T cell receptor beta chains drawn from one sample of a study of shared clonotypes between healthy human individuals. Generated by immunoSEQ multiplex PCR, the TCRdb table keeps only in-frame clones and is missing some. The sample lists approximately 2,300,000 clones, 85% to 95% occurring once. Material: naive CD4+ T cells from PBMCs. The receptors were gathered from a man aged 18 to 35 in good health. Some clones in this sample may be carry-over from other donors' samples. Each CDR3 is given with its conserved first and last residue. Fields, in order: CDR3 DNA, CDR3 protein, clone size, J gene, V gene, D gene. A D gene is named only where the DNA matches it firmly. Clone sizes are given selectively: once, few, many, or a class where the clone is expanded.

TGTGCCAGCAGCTTAGGCCTTGCGGGAATGGCCTACAATGAGCAGTTCTTC	CASSLGLAGMAYNEQFF	-	TRBJ2-1	TRBV11-3	-
TGTGCCAGCAGCTTACTTTGGGGGACAGGTCAAGAGACCCAGTACTTC	CASSLLWGTGQETQYF	-	TRBJ2-5	TRBV7-8	TRBD1
TGTGCCAGCGGGGGGAACAGGGGCCCTGGAAACACCATATATTTT	CASGGNRGPGNTIYF	-	TRBJ1-3	TRBV28	TRBD1
TGTGCCAGTAGTATCGCCTACAGGGGATGGGATGAAAAACTGTTTTTT	CASSIAYRGWDEKLFF	-	TRBJ1-4	TRBV19	TRBD1
TGTGCCAGCAGCTCTACCGGGAGTCGGAGGGGAACTGAAGCTTTCTTT	CASSSTGSRRGTEAFF	-	TRBJ1-1	TRBV5-5	-
TGTGCCAGCAGCGTAGGTCTGGGCCGCTCCTACAATGAGCAGTTCTTC	CASSVGLGRSYNEQFF	-	TRBJ2-1	TRBV9	-
TGCGCCAGCAGCCAAGTAACAACAGGGGAGTTTCGCGAGCAGTACTTC	CASSQVTTGEFREQYF	once	TRBJ2-7	TRBV4-1	TRBD1
TGTGCCAGCTCGTCTACCCCGGGACAGATGAGGAACACTGAAGCTTTCTTT	CASSSTPGQMRNTEAFF	-	TRBJ1-1	TRBV18	TRBD1
TGTGCCAGCAGCTCCCGCGCCACCAGTTACCAAAGCTCCTACAATGAGCAGTTCTTC	CASSSRATSYQSSYNEQFF	-	TRBJ2-1	TRBV7-2	-
TGTGCCAGCAGTTTTTCTGGCTCTGGAAACACCATATATTTT	CASSFSGSGNTIYF	-	TRBJ1-3	TRBV28	-
TGTGCCAGCAGCGTAGATGTCTCTGGGGCCAACGTCCTGACTTTC	CASSVDVSGANVLTF	-	TRBJ2-6	TRBV9	-
TGTGCCAGCAGGGCCATCAGTCCCGGGTCCGGGGCCAACGTCCTGACTTTC	CASRAISPGSGANVLTF	-	TRBJ2-6	TRBV5-6	-
TGTGCCAGCAGCTTAGTAGGGACTAGCGGCTCCTACAATGAGCAGTTCTTC	CASSLVGTSGSYNEQFF	-	TRBJ2-1	TRBV7-9	TRBD2
TGTGCCAGCTCACCACGGGACGGGACAGGGGCCCTCCAGCCCCAGCATTTT	CASSPRDGTGALQPQHF	-	TRBJ1-5	TRBV18	TRBD1
TGTGCCACCAGCAGGGTTATGGACCAGCCCCAGCATTTT	CATSRVMDQPQHF	-	TRBJ1-5	TRBV28	-